The rows below give T cell receptor beta chains drawn from one sample of a study of cytomegalovirus exposure and HLA in healthy donors. Clones were sequenced by immunoSEQ multiplex PCR, and TCRdb holds only the in-frame ones, with some missing. Of 200,000 to 250,000 clones listed, about 89% were seen once; the top ten hold approximately 0.99%. Material: PBMCs. The receptors derive from a woman between 18 and 30 years old in good health and CMV-seronegative. The CDR3 runs from the conserved cysteine through the conserved F or W. Each record gives: clone size, D gene, V gene, J gene, CDR3 DNA, CDR3 protein. A D gene is named only where the DNA matches it firmly. Clone sizes are given selectively: once, few, many, or a class where the clone is expanded.

size: -; D: TRBD2; V: TRBV27; J: TRBJ2-7; DNA: TGTGCCAGCAGTTCCCCGGGGACTAGCGGGTACCGGCCCCACCACTACGAGCAGTACTTC; CDR3: CASSSPGTSGYRPHHYEQYF
size: -; D: TRBD2; V: TRBV5-1; J: TRBJ2-1; DNA: TGCGCCAGTGGGACTAGCGGGAGGCGCGGGCAGTTCTTC; CDR3: CASGTSGRRGQFF
size: -; D: TRBD1; V: TRBV5-4; J: TRBJ2-2; DNA: TGTGCCAGCAGCTTGGAAGGGGGCGCCCCTCGGGCCGGGGAGCTGTTTTTT; CDR3: CASSLEGGAPRAGELFF
size: -; D: TRBD2; V: TRBV29-1; J: TRBJ2-1; DNA: TGCAGCGTTGGACTAGCGGGAGATCAGGAGCAGTTCTTC; CDR3: CSVGLAGDQEQFF
size: -; D: TRBD1; V: TRBV2; J: TRBJ2-7; DNA: TGTGCCAGCACCGGACAGGCCGTAGGGGACGAGCAGTACTTC; CDR3: CASTGQAVGDEQYF
size: -; D: -; V: TRBV5-6; J: TRBJ1-5; DNA: TGTGCCAGCAGCTTGCGTAGGGGTCAGGATAGCAATCAGCCCCAGCATTTT; CDR3: CASSLRRGQDSNQPQHF
size: -; D: -; V: TRBV28; J: TRBJ1-5; DNA: TGTGCCAGCAGCTCCCTTGCGGATCAGCCCCAGCATTTT; CDR3: CASSSLADQPQHF
size: -; D: -; V: TRBV5-1; J: TRBJ2-7; DNA: TGCGCCAGCAGCTTGGTTTCAACTGACGAGCAGTACTTC; CDR3: CASSLVSTDEQYF
size: -; D: -; V: TRBV2; J: TRBJ2-2; DNA: TGTGCCAGCCACCCTGCGGGCTCTCCCGGGGAGCTGTTTTTT; CDR3: CASHPAGSPGELFF
size: once; D: TRBD1; V: TRBV11-2; J: TRBJ1-5; DNA: TGTGCCAGCAGCCCAAGGACAGGCAATAGCAATCAGCCCCAGCATTTT; CDR3: CASSPRTGNSNQPQHF
size: -; D: -; V: TRBV13; J: TRBJ1-6; DNA: TGTGCCAGCAGCTTCCAACAGGGATTGGGCCCACCCCTCCACTTT; CDR3: CASSFQQGLGPPLHF
size: -; D: -; V: TRBV28; J: TRBJ2-7; DNA: TGTGCCAGCAGTCGCGGGGTCCAGCCCTACGAGCAGTACTTC; CDR3: CASSRGVQPYEQYF
size: -; D: TRBD1; V: TRBV18; J: TRBJ2-1; DNA: TGTGCCAGCTCACCAAGGGGACAGGGTGGCGAGGAGCAGTTCTTC; CDR3: CASSPRGQGGEEQFF
size: few; D: TRBD1; V: TRBV6-4; J: TRBJ1-2; DNA: TGTGCCAGCAGCCCCACCGGGGACAGTCTTGACTATGGCTACACCTTC; CDR3: CASSPTGDSLDYGYTF
size: once; D: -; V: TRBV25-1; J: TRBJ2-1; DNA: TGTGTCCCGCGGGAAGTTGGTAGCCGGGAGCAGTTCTTC; CDR3: CVPREVGSREQFF
size: -; D: -; V: TRBV30; J: TRBJ1-5; DNA: TGTGCCTGGGCCCGGTCCGGTGGCAATCAGCCCCAGCATTTT; CDR3: CAWARSGGNQPQHF
size: -; D: TRBD1; V: TRBV5-1; J: TRBJ1-2; DNA: TGCGCCAGCAGCTTCGCCCAACCGGGACAGGCTGCTCAAGATAACTATGGCTACACCTTC; CDR3: CASSFAQPGQAAQDNYGYTF
size: once; D: TRBD2; V: TRBV5-1; J: TRBJ2-1; DNA: TGCGCCAGCAGCTTCTTTGGGACTAGCGAAAACAATGAGCAGTTCTTC; CDR3: CASSFFGTSENNEQFF
size: -; D: TRBD1; V: TRBV19; J: TRBJ2-1; DNA: TGTGCCAGTAGTACCCGGGACAGGGGCAGGGAGCAGTTCTTC; CDR3: CASSTRDRGREQFF
size: -; D: TRBD1; V: TRBV29-1; J: TRBJ1-2; DNA: TGCAGCGCGACCGTATCCGGGACAGGGGTCGGCTACACCTTC; CDR3: CSATVSGTGVGYTF
size: -; D: TRBD1; V: TRBV11-2; J: TRBJ2-5; DNA: TGTGCCAGCAGCTTATTCCAGGGGGTCCAAGAGACCCAGTACTTC; CDR3: CASSLFQGVQETQYF
size: -; D: -; V: TRBV6-5; J: TRBJ2-7; DNA: TGTGCCAGCAGTTACTCCCAGGACTCCTACGAGCAGTACTTC; CDR3: CASSYSQDSYEQYF
size: -; D: -; V: TRBV27; J: TRBJ2-1; DNA: TGTGCCAGCAGTTCCAATCTGGAGGAGCAGTTCTTC; CDR3: CASSSNLEEQFF
size: -; D: -; V: TRBV6-1; J: TRBJ1-5; DNA: TGTGCCAGCAGTGAAGCGCGGCTCAGGGACAATCAGCCCCAGCATTTT; CDR3: CASSEARLRDNQPQHF
size: -; D: TRBD1; V: TRBV5-1; J: TRBJ2-7; DNA: TGCGCCAGCAGCAGGACAGGGATCGGCGGCGAGCAGTACTTC; CDR3: CASSRTGIGGEQYF
size: -; D: -; V: TRBV2; J: TRBJ2-1; DNA: TGTGCCAGCAAACAGGGTAGCGATGAGCAGTTCTTC; CDR3: CASKQGSDEQFF
size: -; D: TRBD1; V: TRBV5-1; J: TRBJ1-2; DNA: TGCGCCAGCAGCTCAGGATCCGGGACAGGGAACTATGGCTACACCTTC; CDR3: CASSSGSGTGNYGYTF
size: once; D: TRBD2; V: TRBV5-6; J: TRBJ2-1; DNA: TGTGCCAGCAGCTTGGTTTTGTCGACTAGCGGGAAATCCTACAATGAGCAGTTCTTC; CDR3: CASSLVLSTSGKSYNEQFF
size: -; D: -; V: TRBV7-9; J: TRBJ2-7; DNA: TGTGCCAGCAGCTTAATCCCACAGGCTTACGAGCAGTACTTC; CDR3: CASSLIPQAYEQYF
size: -; D: -; V: TRBV18; J: TRBJ1-3; DNA: TGTGCCAGCTCACCCACCAGGGATATCTCTGGAAACACCATATATTTT; CDR3: CASSPTRDISGNTIYF
size: -; D: TRBD1; V: TRBV13; J: TRBJ2-7; DNA: TGTGCCAGCAGCTTAAAGCTTAGGCACAGGGGATGGGGCTACGAGCAGTACTTC; CDR3: CASSLKLRHRGWGYEQYF
size: -; D: TRBD2; V: TRBV2; J: TRBJ2-1; DNA: TGTGCCAGGGGGACTAGCGGGAGTGGGATTTACAATGAGCAGTTCTTC; CDR3: CARGTSGSGIYNEQFF
size: -; D: -; V: TRBV10-2; J: TRBJ2-7; DNA: TGCGCCAGCACTTCAGGGGACTACGAGCAGTACTTC; CDR3: CASTSGDYEQYF
size: once; D: -; V: TRBV6-5; J: TRBJ1-2; DNA: TGTGCCAGCAGTTACTCGCGGGCCTTCTATGGCTACACCTTC; CDR3: CASSYSRAFYGYTF
size: -; D: TRBD1; V: TRBV4-1; J: TRBJ2-7; DNA: TGCGCCAGCACTACAGGGGGGAAGGCGTACTTC; CDR3: CASTTGGKAYF
size: -; D: TRBD2; V: TRBV27; J: TRBJ2-7; DNA: TGTGCCAGCAGTCCTGTGGGGACTAGCGGGAGCTCCTACGAGCAGTACTTC; CDR3: CASSPVGTSGSSYEQYF
size: -; D: TRBD1; V: TRBV28; J: TRBJ1-5; DNA: TGTGCCAGCAGGGCGGGACAGCATCAGCCCCAGCATTTT; CDR3: CASRAGQHQPQHF
size: -; D: TRBD2; V: TRBV10-3; J: TRBJ2-1; DNA: TGTGCCACCCATCGAGCGGGAGGGTTTTCTGGTGAGCAGTTCTTC; CDR3: CATHRAGGFSGEQFF
size: -; D: TRBD2; V: TRBV7-9; J: TRBJ2-5; DNA: TGTGCCAGCAGCTTATTCACGGGAGGAGAGACCCAGTACTTC; CDR3: CASSLFTGGETQYF
size: -; D: TRBD1; V: TRBV30; J: TRBJ1-2; DNA: TGTGCCTGGAGTGTACGGGACAGCCGCTATGGCTACACCTTC; CDR3: CAWSVRDSRYGYTF
size: -; D: -; V: TRBV2; J: TRBJ2-2; DNA: TGTGCCAGCAGTAGGGACTTTGGCGGGGAGCTGTTTTTT; CDR3: CASSRDFGGELFF
size: -; D: TRBD1; V: TRBV19; J: TRBJ2-7; DNA: TGTGCCAGTAGTACCTCCGGGACAGGAGACCTCTCCTACGAGCAGTACTTC; CDR3: CASSTSGTGDLSYEQYF
size: -; D: TRBD2; V: TRBV27; J: TRBJ2-2; DNA: TGTGCCAGCAGAAACCCGGGACTAGCGAACACCGGGGAGCTGTTTTTT; CDR3: CASRNPGLANTGELFF
size: -; D: -; V: TRBV2; J: TRBJ1-5; DNA: TGTGCCAGCAGCCCAGACATGGATAGCAATCAGCCCCAGCATTTT; CDR3: CASSPDMDSNQPQHF
size: -; D: -; V: TRBV6-1; J: TRBJ1-2; DNA: TGTGCCAGCAGTGATGGGGCAGACCCTGGCTACACCTTC; CDR3: CASSDGADPGYTF
size: once; D: TRBD1; V: TRBV27; J: TRBJ2-2; DNA: TGTGCCAGCAGTACCCTCCTGGGACAGGGTGTCACCGGGGAGCTGTTTTTT; CDR3: CASSTLLGQGVTGELFF
size: -; D: -; V: TRBV7-2; J: TRBJ2-3; DNA: TGTGCCAGCAGCTTTGGGGAGCCGGAGGATACGCAGTATTTT; CDR3: CASSFGEPEDTQYF
size: -; D: -; V: TRBV6-1; J: TRBJ2-7; DNA: TGTGCCAGCAGTGCTTTGGGGCGCGCCTACGAGCAGTACTTC; CDR3: CASSALGRAYEQYF
size: -; D: -; V: TRBV28; J: TRBJ2-1; DNA: TGTGCCAGCAGTTTTGGAGCGGACCCCTACAATGAGCAGTTCTTC; CDR3: CASSFGADPYNEQFF